This TCR beta chain originates from a study of human T cells and chemical hapten exposure. With 0 bases removed from V and 11 bases from J, the gap between germline ends came to 13 bases. CDR1 and CDR2 (germline): MNHEY, SVGEGT. The CDR3 has 13 amino acids. Study results and caveats: TCRs exceeding 1 in 1000 frequency stayed unchanged with DPC sensitization.

Single cDNA molecules in the library carried unique molecular identifiers attached during preparation. Per the study methods: A per-sample median of about 100,000 TCRs was observed, with counts ranging from roughly 23,224 to 700,000. TCRdb processed the RACE reads anew with MiXCR; each CDR3 protein has one entry. The V and J calls were not made by the authors but by TCRdb's processing. The sample carries 130,000 or so distinct CDR3 sequences, approximately 9% recorded once. Time point given: healthy volunteer bleed at 2 weeks. Extraction of total RNA was performed on unfractionated whole blood. This clonotype has just a few counts. Its antigen is not identified.

The receptor was derived from a male donor in good health. Some clones in this sample may be carry-over from other donors' samples. V and J are TRBV6-2 or TRBV6-3 and TRBJ2-5, with D perhaps assigned TRBD1 or TRBD2 (5 bases each). The sample comprised whole blood. This CDR3 is CASSYSNRGGQYF. The CDR3 DNA sequence: TGTGCCAGCAGTTACTCGAACCGGGGCGGGCAGTACTTC.